One TCR beta chain is described in this entry. The data are from a study of cytomegalovirus exposure and HLA in healthy donors. PCR amplification relied on 60 Vbeta primers (plus 13 Jbeta primers). The method was immunoSEQ multiplex PCR; TCRdb's version includes in-frame clones alone and lacks a portion of them. The sample yields about 140,000 clones, roughly three quarters seen once. V lost 1 base to trimming and J lost 5 bases; unmatched junction nucleotides: 8. This CDR3 has 15 residues. CDR1 is LGHNT, CDR2 FRNRAP, per germline. The sequence was collected from a man aged 35-49 years in good health and CMV-seronegative. Sample: PBMCs. The chain combines TRBV12-5 with TRBJ2-7; 7 bases are shared with TRBD1. CDR3 amino acids: CASGLGQGSANEQYF. The CDR3 DNA sequence: TGTGCTAGTGGTTTGGGACAGGGCTCGGCGAACGAGCAGTACTTC.